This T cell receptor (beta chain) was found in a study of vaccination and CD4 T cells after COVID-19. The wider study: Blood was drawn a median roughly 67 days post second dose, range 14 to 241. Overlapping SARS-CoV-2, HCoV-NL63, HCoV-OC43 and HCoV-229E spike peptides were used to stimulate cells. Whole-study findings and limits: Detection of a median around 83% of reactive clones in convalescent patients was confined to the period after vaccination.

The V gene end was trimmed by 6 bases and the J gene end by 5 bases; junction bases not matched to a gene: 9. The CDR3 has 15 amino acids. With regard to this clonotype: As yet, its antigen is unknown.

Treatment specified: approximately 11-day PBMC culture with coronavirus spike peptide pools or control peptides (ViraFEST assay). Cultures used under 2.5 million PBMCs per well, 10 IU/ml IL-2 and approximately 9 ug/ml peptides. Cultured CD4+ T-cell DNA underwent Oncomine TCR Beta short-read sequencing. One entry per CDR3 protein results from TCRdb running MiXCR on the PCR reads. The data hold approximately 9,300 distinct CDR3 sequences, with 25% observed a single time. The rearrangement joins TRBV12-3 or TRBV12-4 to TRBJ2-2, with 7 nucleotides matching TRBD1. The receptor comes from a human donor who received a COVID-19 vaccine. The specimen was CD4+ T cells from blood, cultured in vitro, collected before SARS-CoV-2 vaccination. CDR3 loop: CASSHRGRGTGELFF. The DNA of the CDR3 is TGTGCCAGCAGCCACCGAGGCAGGGGGACCGGGGAGCTGTTTTTT.